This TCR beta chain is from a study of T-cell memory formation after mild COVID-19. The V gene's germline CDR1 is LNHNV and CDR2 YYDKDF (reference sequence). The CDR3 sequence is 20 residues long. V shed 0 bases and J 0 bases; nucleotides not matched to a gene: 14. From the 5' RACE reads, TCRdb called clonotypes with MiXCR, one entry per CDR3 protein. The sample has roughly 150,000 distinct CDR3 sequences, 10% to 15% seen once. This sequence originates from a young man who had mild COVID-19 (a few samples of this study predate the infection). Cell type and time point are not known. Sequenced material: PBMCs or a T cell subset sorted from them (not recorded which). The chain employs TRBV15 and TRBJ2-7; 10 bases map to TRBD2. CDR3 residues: CATSRETSGDPRGRSYEQYF. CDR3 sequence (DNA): TGTGCCACCAGCAGAGAAACTAGCGGGGACCCGCGGGGGCGCTCCTACGAGCAGTACTTC. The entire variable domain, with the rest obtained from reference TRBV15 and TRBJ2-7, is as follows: DAMVIQNPRYQVTQFGKPVTLSCSQTLNHNVMYWYQQKSSQAPKLLFHYYDKDFNNEADTPDNFQSRRPNTSFCFLDIRSPGLGDTAMYLCATSRETSGDPRGRSYEQYFGPGTRLTVT.